This T cell receptor (beta chain) was identified during a study of radiotherapy plus CTLA-4 blockade in lung cancer. As for this clone: Other DNA variants within this sample encode the same CDR3.

With ipilimumab providing CTLA-4 blockade, focal radiation was administered to patients who had chemo-refractory metastatic non-small-cell lung cancer. The CDR3 loop spans 16 amino acids. The V gene's germline CDR1 is KGHSH and CDR2 LQKENI. Trimming took off 1 base at V and 3 bases at J, with 14 bases between the two ends. Sequencing used immunoSEQ multiplex PCR; TCRdb keeps in-frame clones, though not all of them. The sample carries roughly 98,000 clones, roughly 80% recorded once. This receptor was taken from a human donor with non-small cell lung cancer who had a partial response to radiotherapy plus ipilimumab. This specimen consisted of peripheral blood, obtained from a patient treated with radiotherapy plus ipilimumab. The J gene is TRBJ2-3, the V gene TRBV18; D may be TRBD2 (6 bases). Here the CDR3 reads CASSPQGLAGTDTQYF. CDR3 coding DNA: TGTGCCAGCTCACCACAGGGACTGGCGGGAACAGATACGCAGTATTTT.